Listed below are T cell receptor beta chains from one sample, sequenced in a study of CD8 T cells in Susac syndrome. TCRdb redid the calling of the immunoSEQ multiplex PCR reads with MiXCR, one entry per CDR3 protein. The sample contains around 180,000 distinct CDR3 sequences, roughly 95% of which appear only once. The sequenced material came from CD8+ T cells from PBMCs. The receptor set was obtained from a human donor with multiple sclerosis. Each CDR3 is given with its conserved first and last residue. The D gene is left open where the match is weak. A row's size may be missing; if present it is once, few, many or a size class.

>TRBJ2-3|-|TRBV12-3/TRBV12-4|TRBD2
TGTGCCAGCAGTGAACTAGCGTACCCAGATACGCAGTATTTT
CASSELAYPDTQYF
>TRBJ1-6|-|TRBV20-1|-
TGCAGTGCTAGAGAAAACCGGGACATTGTCACCCTCCACTTT
CSARENRDIVTLHF
>TRBJ2-5|-|TRBV24-1|-
TGTGCCACCAGTGACCCCATTAACCAAGAGACCCAGTACTTC
CATSDPINQETQYF
>TRBJ2-7|-|TRBV28|-
TGTGCCAGCAGTTTGGCCGGCGGAGCCTACGAGCAGTACTTC
CASSLAGGAYEQYF
>TRBJ2-7|-|TRBV20-1|-
TGCAGTGCAACTCATCCTAGCGAGCGCTACGAGCAGTACTTC
CSATHPSERYEQYF
>TRBJ2-4|-|TRBV18|TRBD2
TGTGCCAGCTCACCAAAGACTAGCGGGGGAAAAAACATTCAGTACTTC
CASSPKTSGGKNIQYF
>TRBJ1-2|-|TRBV23-1|-
TGCGCCAGCAGTCAATCTCAGAAGCTTGTAGGTGGGAGATATGGCTACACCTTC
CASSQSQKLVGGRYGYTF
>TRBJ2-3|-|TRBV15|TRBD2
TGTGCCACCAACAGCGGGAGGGCCGCAGATACGCAGTATTTT
CATNSGRAADTQYF
>TRBJ1-6|-|TRBV15|-
TGTGCCACCAGCAGAGATCTGGGGGCGAATTCACCCCTCCACTTT
CATSRDLGANSPLHF
>TRBJ1-2|-|TRBV2|-
TGTGCCAGCAGTGATAGGACGGATGGCTACACCTTC
CASSDRTDGYTF
>TRBJ2-1|-|TRBV2|-
TGTGCCAGCAGGGACTCATCCTACAATGAGCAGTTCTTC
CASRDSSYNEQFF
>TRBJ2-7|once|TRBV15|-
TGTGCCACCAGCAGAGATAGCCCCCCGGGCGAGCAGTACTTC
CATSRDSPPGEQYF
>TRBJ1-5|-|TRBV6-5|-
TGTGCCAGCAGGGCGAGGACAGCGAATCAGCCCCAGCATTTT
CASRARTANQPQHF
>TRBJ1-2|-|TRBV7-8|-
TGTGCCAGCAGATTAGAAGGTGATAGGCGCTACACCTTC
CASRLEGDRRYTF
>TRBJ1-2|-|TRBV12-3/TRBV12-4|-
TGTGCCAGCAGTTTGGGTGTTGGCTACACCTTC
CASSLGVGYTF
>TRBJ1-2|-|TRBV12-3/TRBV12-4|TRBD1
TGTGCCAGCAGTAGACGGGACAGGAACTATGGCTACACCTTC
CASSRRDRNYGYTF
>TRBJ2-7|-|TRBV5-4|TRBD2
TGTGCCAGCAGCGGACCGGGACTAGCCTACGAGCAGTACTTC
CASSGPGLAYEQYF
>TRBJ2-7|few|TRBV27|-
TGTGCCAGCAGTCACACCCCGTGGGAGCAGTACTTC
CASSHTPWEQYF
>TRBJ2-5|-|TRBV27|-
TGTGCCAGCAGTTTAACCCGGATGGAGACCCAGTACTTC
CASSLTRMETQYF
>TRBJ1-5|-|TRBV15|-
TGTGCCACCAGCACAAACAGAAATAGCAATCAGCCCCAGCATTTT
CATSTNRNSNQPQHF
>TRBJ2-1|-|TRBV11-2|-
TGTGCCAGCAGCTTAGGCTGGACGAGGTCCTACAATGAGCAGTTCTTC
CASSLGWTRSYNEQFF
>TRBJ1-1|-|TRBV28|-
TGTGCCAGCACCCCGCATGGGCAGCTGAACACTGAAGCTTTCTTT
CASTPHGQLNTEAFF
>TRBJ1-1|-|TRBV19|-
TGTGCCAGTGAAATCAGTTTTGGGAACACTGAAGCTTTCTTT
CASEISFGNTEAFF
>TRBJ2-1|-|TRBV10-3|-
TGTGCCATCGGTGCGGGGCCGTACAATGAGCAGTTCTTC
CAIGAGPYNEQFF
>TRBJ2-1|-|TRBV29-1|-
TGCAGCGCCCCGACAGCCCCCTACAATGAGCAGTTCTTC
CSAPTAPYNEQFF
>TRBJ2-7|-|TRBV20-1|TRBD2
TGCAGTGCTATCTCCGGGACTAGCGCCTACGAGCAGTACTTC
CSAISGTSAYEQYF
>TRBJ2-7|-|TRBV29-1|-
TGCAGCGTTGAGAGTATCACAGACAGCCCCTACGAGCAGTACTTC
CSVESITDSPYEQYF
>TRBJ2-1|-|TRBV2|TRBD2
TGTGCCAGCAGCGCAACGGGGGGGTACAATGAGCAGTTCTTC
CASSATGGYNEQFF
>TRBJ2-5|-|TRBV2|-
TGTGCCACCCTGGACTACCAAGAGACCCAGTACTTC
CATLDYQETQYF
>TRBJ1-1|-|TRBV5-1|-
TGCGCCAGCAGCTTGGTCGGGTCTGAAGCTTTCTTT
CASSLVGSEAFF
>TRBJ2-7|once|TRBV24-1|TRBD2
TGTGCCACCTCGGGCAGCGGGAGGGCCTACGAGCAGTACTTC
CATSGSGRAYEQYF
>TRBJ2-7|few|TRBV5-1|-
TGTGCCAGCAGTTTCTTGGGGGAGCAGTACTTC
CASSFLGEQYF
>TRBJ1-4|-|TRBV4-2|-
TGTGCCAGCAGAGAGCGGCAGGGCGGGGATGAAAAACTGTTTTTT
CASRERQGGDEKLFF
>TRBJ2-1|-|TRBV7-9|TRBD2
TGTGCCAGCAGCTTACCTAGCGGGAGGAATGAGCAGTTCTTC
CASSLPSGRNEQFF
>TRBJ1-1|-|TRBV30|-
TGTGCCTGGAGTGATCACCGGGCTGAAGCTTTCTTT
CAWSDHRAEAFF
>TRBJ2-1|-|TRBV12-3/TRBV12-4|TRBD2
TGTGCCAGCAGTTGGAGGTCTAGCGGTAACAATGAGCAGTTCTTC
CASSWRSSGNNEQFF
>TRBJ2-4|-|TRBV20-1|-
TGCAGTGCTAGAGATTACCGGGCCGGGGGTCTGGAAAACATTCAGTACTTC
CSARDYRAGGLENIQYF
>TRBJ2-1|-|TRBV12-3/TRBV12-4|-
TGTGCCAGCAACCAGGGGGCGGGAGACAATGAGCAGTTCTTC
CASNQGAGDNEQFF
>TRBJ2-3|-|TRBV3-1|-
TGTGCCAGCAGCCAAGGGATCGGTGGTACGCAGTATTTT
CASSQGIGGTQYF
>TRBJ2-3|-|TRBV7-9|-
TGTGCCAGCAGCCCTGTTCCGAAAGATACGCAGTATTTT
CASSPVPKDTQYF
>TRBJ2-1|-|TRBV29-1|-
TGCAGCGTTCTCTCACGAGGGAACTACAATGAGCAGTTCTTC
CSVLSRGNYNEQFF